This T cell receptor beta chain derives from a study of T-cell memory formation after mild COVID-19. Study-level results: Within pre-infection memory, some responding clones were found, suggesting cross-reactive memory joined. Day 15 to 85 contracting clones showed balanced CD4/CD8; later expanders leaned CD4+.

As for this clonotype: Antigen unknown.

5'RACE primed from the constant segment yielded TCR alpha and TCR beta cDNA libraries bearing sample barcodes and UMIs. A single record per CDR3 protein comes from TCRdb applying MiXCR to the 5' RACE reads. The repertoire holds 410,000 or so distinct CDR3 sequences, with about a quarter as singletons. Germline V lookup: CDR1 SNHLY, CDR2 FYNNEI. The V gene end was trimmed by 5 bases and the J gene end by 0 bases; junction bases not matched to a gene: 8. CDR3 length: 18 amino acids. This receptor was taken from an adult woman who had mild COVID-19 (a few samples of this study predate the infection). Cell type and time point are not known. The specimen was PBMCs or a T cell subset sorted from them (not recorded which). This rearrangement joins TRBV2 to TRBJ2-4, with TRBD2 matching over 12 bases. Here the CDR3 reads CASSLAGGLGVAKNIQYF. The CDR3, as DNA: TGTGCCAGCAGTCTAGCGGGAGGGCTGGGAGTAGCCAAAAACATTCAGTACTTC.